The rows below give T cell receptor beta chains drawn from one sample of a study of shared clonotypes between healthy human individuals. Sequenced by immunoSEQ multiplex PCR; TCRdb stores in-frame clones only, minus some. The profile shows approximately 2.5 million clones, around 90% of them singletons. Specimen: naive CD4+ T cells sorted from blood. These receptors were collected from a young man in good health. The CDR3 runs from the conserved cysteine through the conserved F or W. The D gene is left open where the match is weak. Clone size, where shown, is once, few, many, or a class for clones that have expanded.

clone_size | j_call | d_call | cdr3_length | v_call | cdr3_nt | cdr3_aa
. | TRBJ2-5 | . | 12 | TRBV14 | TGTGCCAGCAGCCCGAGTAGAGAGACCCAGTACTTC | CASSPSRETQYF
. | TRBJ2-3 | TRBD1 | 16 | TRBV7-6 | TGTGCCAGCAGCCGTAAGACAGGGGAGAGCACAGATACGCAGTATTTT | CASSRKTGESTDTQYF
. | TRBJ1-5 | . | 13 | TRBV5-1 | TGCGCCAGCAGCTACGGAGGAAATCAGCCCCAGCATTTT | CASSYGGNQPQHF
. | TRBJ2-7 | TRBD2 | 15 | TRBV18 | TGTGCCAGCTCCCACGGGAGGCAGGTTGGCTTCGAGCAGTACTTC | CASSHGRQVGFEQYF
. | TRBJ1-5 | . | 14 | TRBV30 | TGTGCCTGGAGTGTTACGGGGTCCAGACAGCCCCAGCATTTT | CAWSVTGSRQPQHF
. | TRBJ2-5 | . | 13 | TRBV7-2 | TGTGCCAGCAGCTTGCGGGGGCGCGAGACCCAGTACTTC | CASSLRGRETQYF
. | TRBJ2-7 | . | 15 | TRBV11-2 | TGTGCCAGCAGCTTAGCGGAGGTGCGGTTAGGAGAGCAGTACTTC | CASSLAEVRLGEQYF
. | TRBJ2-5 | . | 15 | TRBV19 | TGTGCCAGTAGTATAGGGGCAGGGGCGGATGAGACCCAGTACTTC | CASSIGAGADETQYF
. | TRBJ1-1 | . | 15 | TRBV7-9 | TGTGCCAGCATCACCAGGACAGCGGGGTACACTGAAGCTTTCTTT | CASITRTAGYTEAFF
. | TRBJ2-3 | TRBD1 | 14 | TRBV29-1 | TGCAGCGTTCGGGACAGGGGGCCCACAGATACGCAGTATTTT | CSVRDRGPTDTQYF
. | TRBJ2-6 | TRBD2 | 16 | TRBV10-3 | TGTGCCATCAGTCCGGGACTAGCTTCTGGGGCCAACGTCCTGACTTTC | CAISPGLASGANVLTF
. | TRBJ2-3 | . | 14 | TRBV10-3 | TGTGCCATCAGTGAGGGGTCTGCCACAGATACGCAGTATTTT | CAISEGSATDTQYF
. | TRBJ1-2 | TRBD1 | 18 | TRBV9 | TGTGCCAGCAGCGTACGAGGGACAGAGTTCGGGGGAGGCTATGGCTACACCTTC | CASSVRGTEFGGGYGYTF
. | TRBJ2-3 | . | 16 | TRBV14 | TGTGCCAGCAGCCAAGACCCAGGGGCCGGCACAGATACGCAGTATTTT | CASSQDPGAGTDTQYF
once | TRBJ1-1 | . | 14 | TRBV7-9 | TGTGCCAGCAGCTTAGCGCTGGTAGGCACTGAAGCTTTCTTT | CASSLALVGTEAFF
. | TRBJ2-3 | . | 14 | TRBV5-1 | TGCGCCAGCAGCTTGGGGGGTTTGGGAGATACGCAGTATTTT | CASSLGGLGDTQYF
. | TRBJ1-1 | . | 16 | TRBV15 | TGTGCCACCAGCAGAGATCGGTCGGGGATGAACACTGAAGCTTTCTTT | CATSRDRSGMNTEAFF
. | TRBJ2-1 | . | 21 | TRBV21-1 | TGTGCCAGCAGCAAAATGGGGACTAGCGGGAGGGCCTTATGCTCCTACAATGAGCAGTTCTTC | CASSKMGTSGRALCSYNEQFF
. | TRBJ1-2 | . | 15 | TRBV28 | TGTGCCAGCAGACCACATGCAAAGGCGGAGGATGGCTACACCTTC | CASRPHAKAEDGYTF
. | TRBJ1-5 | . | 17 | TRBV18 | TGTGCCAGCTCACCTCGGATAAGCGCGGGGAGCAATCAGCCCCAGCATTTT | CASSPRISAGSNQPQHF
. | TRBJ1-1 | . | 12 | TRBV6-6 | TGTGCCGTGCAACGGGGGGACACTGAAGCTTTCTTT | CAVQRGDTEAFF
. | TRBJ2-7 | . | 13 | TRBV19 | TGTGCCAGTAGTATCGGGCTGAATTACGAGCAGTACTTC | CASSIGLNYEQYF
. | TRBJ1-1 | . | 13 | TRBV30 | TGTGCCTGGACAAGACAGGAGAACACTGAAGCTTTCTTT | CAWTRQENTEAFF
once | TRBJ1-2 | . | 15 | TRBV19 | TGTGCCAGTAGTATCGTCTGGGGTAACAACTATGGCTACACCTTC | CASSIVWGNNYGYTF
. | TRBJ1-6 | TRBD1 | 14 | TRBV10-2 | TGCGCCAGCAGCCGGGACAGCTATAATTCACCCCTCCACTTT | CASSRDSYNSPLHF
. | TRBJ1-5 | . | 12 | TRBV18 | TGTGCCAGCTCACCAGGCGGTCAGCCCCAGCATTTT | CASSPGGQPQHF
. | TRBJ2-5 | TRBD2 | 17 | TRBV11-2 | TGTGCCAGCAGTTCTGGGGCCGCGGGGGGCGGGCAAGAGACCCAGTACTTC | CASSSGAAGGGQETQYF
. | TRBJ2-7 | TRBD1 | 15 | TRBV5-4 | TGTGCCAGCAGCCGCCCGGGACAGGGGTCCTACGAGCAGTACTTC | CASSRPGQGSYEQYF
. | TRBJ1-6 | . | 16 | TRBV27 | TGTGCCAGCAGCCGGGACCCCAGCTCCTATAATTCACCCCTCCACTTT | CASSRDPSSYNSPLHF
. | TRBJ1-1 | TRBD1 | 13 | TRBV19 | TGTGCCAGTAATCGACAGGGAATCACTGAAGCTTTCTTT | CASNRQGITEAFF
. | TRBJ2-3 | . | 14 | TRBV29-1 | TGCAGCGGGGAGACAGGAACTCCGGGGAGGACGCAGTATTTT | CSGETGTPGRTQYF
. | TRBJ1-1 | . | 15 | TRBV6-5 | TGTGCCAGCAGTTACGACGCAGGGAAGTACACTGAAGCTTTCTTT | CASSYDAGKYTEAFF
. | TRBJ2-7 | TRBD1 | 15 | TRBV5-1 | TGCGCCAGCAGCTTGGCAGCGACAGGGGTCGACGAGCAGTACTTC | CASSLAATGVDEQYF
. | TRBJ2-3 | . | 15 | TRBV25-1 | TGTGCCAGCAGTAAAGGAGCCCCTAGCACAGATACGCAGTATTTT | CASSKGAPSTDTQYF
. | TRBJ1-2 | . | 13 | TRBV2 | TGTGCCAGCAGTGAGTTGACTAACTATGGCTACACCTTC | CASSELTNYGYTF
. | TRBJ1-2 | . | 16 | TRBV6-1 | TGTGCCAGCAGTGAAAACCCGGAGGGGGGGGTAGGAGGCTACACCTTC | CASSENPEGGVGGYTF
. | TRBJ2-7 | TRBD1 | 14 | TRBV28 | TGTGCCAGCACCGATTCCAGGGGGCGCAACGAGCAGTACTTC | CASTDSRGRNEQYF
. | TRBJ2-7 | . | 15 | TRBV5-1 | TGCGCCAGCAGCTACGATTCGGGCAGCTCCTACGAGCAGTACTTC | CASSYDSGSSYEQYF
. | TRBJ2-7 | TRBD1 | 15 | TRBV6-1 | TGTGCCAGCAGTGACCAAATACAGGGGGCGGGGGAGCAGTACTTC | CASSDQIQGAGEQYF
. | TRBJ2-1 | TRBD1 | 18 | TRBV29-1 | TGCAGCGTCGGGACAGGGGTTCTTAAGCGGCGCTCCTACAATGAGCAGTTCTTC | CSVGTGVLKRRSYNEQFF
. | TRBJ1-5 | . | 15 | TRBV5-5 | TGTGCCAGCAGCTTGAGAGGGGATAGCAATCAGCCCCAGCATTTT | CASSLRGDSNQPQHF
once | TRBJ2-7 | . | 22 | TRBV7-6 | TGTGCCAGCAGCCCAACTTCCTCGCTACAGAGTCCAGTTGCAGTCAGATCCTACGAGCAGTACTTC | CASSPTSSLQSPVAVRSYEQYF
. | TRBJ1-1 | . | 15 | TRBV6-1 | TGTGCCAGCAGTGAAGCCTCGCGGGGTGGCACTGAAGCTTTCTTT | CASSEASRGGTEAFF
. | TRBJ1-3 | . | 15 | TRBV5-5 | TGTGCCAGCAGCTTGGAGCCGGGCCCTGGAAACACCATATATTTT | CASSLEPGPGNTIYF
. | TRBJ1-5 | . | 20 | TRBV28 | TGTGCCAGCAGTTTAGCTAGGTCCCTCGGGGGCGCATGGAGCAATCAGCCCCAGCATTTT | CASSLARSLGGAWSNQPQHF
. | TRBJ2-1 | TRBD2 | 15 | TRBV15 | TGTGCCACCAGCAGGCTAACGGGAGGGCCGGCAGAGCAGTTCTTC | CATSRLTGGPAEQFF
. | TRBJ2-7 | . | 16 | TRBV4-1 | TGCGCCAGCAGCCAAGTACAGGGTGTGACCTCCTACGAGCAGTACTTC | CASSQVQGVTSYEQYF
once | TRBJ1-3 | TRBD1 | 18 | TRBV30 | TGTGCCTGGAGTCTTCCGGGACAGGGAGGCTTTCCTGGAAACACCATATATTTT | CAWSLPGQGGFPGNTIYF
. | TRBJ1-4 | TRBD1 | 15 | TRBV6-5 | TGTGCCAGCAGTTACGGAGACAGGGGGGTTGAAAAACTGTTTTTT | CASSYGDRGVEKLFF
. | TRBJ1-3 | . | 15 | TRBV5-6 | TGTGCCAGCAGCTTACGCATAATCTCTGGAAACACCATATATTTT | CASSLRIISGNTIYF
. | TRBJ1-3 | . | 13 | TRBV5-6 | TGTGCCAGCAGCTTGGCCTGGGGAAACACCATATATTTT | CASSLAWGNTIYF
few | TRBJ1-6 | . | 13 | TRBV9 | TGTGCCAGTGGGGCAGAGTATAATTCACCCCTCCACTTT | CASGAEYNSPLHF
once | TRBJ1-4 | TRBD1 | 14 | TRBV10-3 | TGTGCCATCAGTGCGGGACAGGGGGATGAAAAACTGTTTTTT | CAISAGQGDEKLFF
many | TRBJ2-1 | . | 8 | TRBV3-1/TRBV3-2 | TGTGCAGGGAGACCGATATTCTTC | CAGRPIFF
. | TRBJ2-2 | TRBD2 | 14 | TRBV5-1 | TGCGCCAGCAAGCGGGATGGGGGGACCGGGGAGCTGTTTTTT | CASKRDGGTGELFF
. | TRBJ1-2 | . | 15 | TRBV5-4 | TGTGCCAGCACTGTGGGGACAACCACAACTTATGGCTACACCTTC | CASTVGTTTTYGYTF
. | TRBJ1-2 | TRBD1 | 14 | TRBV28 | TGTGCCAGCAGCCGGACAGGGGGCGACTATGGCTACACCTTC | CASSRTGGDYGYTF
. | TRBJ2-7 | . | 15 | TRBV18 | TGTGCCAGCTCACCAGGGGCGGAAAGTTTAAACGAGCAGTACTTC | CASSPGAESLNEQYF